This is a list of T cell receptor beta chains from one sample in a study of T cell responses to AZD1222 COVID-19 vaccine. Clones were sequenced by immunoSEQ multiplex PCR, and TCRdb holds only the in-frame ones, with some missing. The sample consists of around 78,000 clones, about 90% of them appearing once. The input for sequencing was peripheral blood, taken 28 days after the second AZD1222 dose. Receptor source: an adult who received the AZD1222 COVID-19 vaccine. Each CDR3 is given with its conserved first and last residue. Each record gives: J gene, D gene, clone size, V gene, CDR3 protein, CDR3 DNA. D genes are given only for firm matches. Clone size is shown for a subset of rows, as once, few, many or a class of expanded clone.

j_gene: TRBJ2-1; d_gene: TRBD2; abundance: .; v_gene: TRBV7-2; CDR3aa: CASSREGDEQFF; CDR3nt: TGTGCCAGCAGCCGGGAGGGCGACGAGCAGTTCTTC
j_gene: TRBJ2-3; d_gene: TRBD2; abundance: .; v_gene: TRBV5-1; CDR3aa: CASSLLAGGSEDTQYF; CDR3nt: TGCGCCAGCAGCTTATTGGCGGGGGGGAGCGAAGATACGCAGTATTTT
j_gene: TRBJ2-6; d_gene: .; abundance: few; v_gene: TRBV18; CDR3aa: CASSLGRPISGANVLTF; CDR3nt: TGTGCCAGCTCATTAGGACGCCCCATCTCTGGGGCCAACGTCCTGACTTTC
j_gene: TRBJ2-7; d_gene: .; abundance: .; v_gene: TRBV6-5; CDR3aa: CASRAPGLYEQYF; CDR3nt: TGTGCCAGTCGAGCTCCAGGGTTGTACGAGCAGTACTTC
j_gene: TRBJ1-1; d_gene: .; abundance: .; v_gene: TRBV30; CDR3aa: CAWEPGPSEAFF; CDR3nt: TGTGCCTGGGAACCGGGACCCAGTGAAGCTTTCTTT
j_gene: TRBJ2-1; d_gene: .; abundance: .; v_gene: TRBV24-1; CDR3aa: CATSEGQEQFF; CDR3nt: TGTGCCACCAGTGAGGGCCAAGAGCAGTTCTTC
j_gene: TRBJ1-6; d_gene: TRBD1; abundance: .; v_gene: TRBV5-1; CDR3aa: CASSLGPTQGDSPLHF; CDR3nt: TGCGCCAGCAGCTTGGGGCCTACTCAGGGGGATTCACCCCTCCACTTT
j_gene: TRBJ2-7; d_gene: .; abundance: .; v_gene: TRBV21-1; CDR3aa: CATKPRPGATKYEQYF; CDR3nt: TGTGCCACCAAACCACGGCCAGGGGCAACCAAGTACGAGCAGTACTTC
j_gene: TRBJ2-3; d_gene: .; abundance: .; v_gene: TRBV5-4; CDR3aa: CASSQGPLPLDTQYF; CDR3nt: TGTGCCAGCAGCCAGGGACCCCTCCCACTGGATACGCAGTATTTT
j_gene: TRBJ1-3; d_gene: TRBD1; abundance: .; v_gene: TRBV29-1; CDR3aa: CSAGQGMSGSGNTIYF; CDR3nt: TGCAGCGCGGGACAGGGAATGTCGGGCTCTGGAAACACCATATATTTT
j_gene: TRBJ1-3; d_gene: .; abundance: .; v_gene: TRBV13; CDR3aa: CASSLSGTSSSGNTIYF; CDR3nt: TGTGCCAGCAGTCTAAGCGGGACTTCCAGCTCTGGAAACACCATATATTTT
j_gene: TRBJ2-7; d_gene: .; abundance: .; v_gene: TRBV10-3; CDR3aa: CATVSGPTYEQYF; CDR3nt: TGTGCCACTGTAAGTGGGCCGACCTACGAGCAGTACTTC
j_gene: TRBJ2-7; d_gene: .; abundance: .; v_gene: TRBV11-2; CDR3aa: CASSTGRPYEQYF; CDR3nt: TGTGCCAGCAGCACGGGACGGCCCTACGAGCAGTACTTC
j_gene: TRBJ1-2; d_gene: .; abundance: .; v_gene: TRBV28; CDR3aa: CASSPQVYGYTF; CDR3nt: TGTGCCAGCAGCCCACAGGTCTATGGCTACACCTTC
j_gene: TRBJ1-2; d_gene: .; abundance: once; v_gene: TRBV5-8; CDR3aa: CASSADDRNPNYGYTF; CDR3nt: TGTGCCAGCAGCGCCGACGACAGAAACCCTAACTATGGCTACACCTTC
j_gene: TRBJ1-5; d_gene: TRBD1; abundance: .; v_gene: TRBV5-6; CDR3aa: CASSDGTGGFNQPQHF; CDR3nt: TGTGCCAGCAGCGATGGGACAGGGGGTTTCAATCAGCCCCAGCATTTT
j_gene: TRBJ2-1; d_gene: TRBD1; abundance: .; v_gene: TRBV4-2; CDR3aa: CASSSSTQGPPHGNEQFF; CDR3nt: TGTGCCAGCAGCTCCAGCACACAGGGGCCCCCCCACGGCAATGAGCAGTTCTTC
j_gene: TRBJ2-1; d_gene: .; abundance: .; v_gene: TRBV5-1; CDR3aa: CASSLAAQGSYNEQFF; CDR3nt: TGCGCCAGCAGCTTGGCCGCCCAGGGCTCCTACAATGAGCAGTTCTTC
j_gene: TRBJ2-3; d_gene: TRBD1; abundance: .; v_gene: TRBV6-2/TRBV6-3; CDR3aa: CASIPGQDTDTQYF; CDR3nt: TGTGCCAGCATCCCGGGACAGGACACAGATACGCAGTATTTT
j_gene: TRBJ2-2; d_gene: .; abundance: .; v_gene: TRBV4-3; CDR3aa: CASSQAGAANTGELFF; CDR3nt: TGCGCCAGCAGCCAAGCCGGGGCCGCGAACACCGGGGAGCTGTTTTTT
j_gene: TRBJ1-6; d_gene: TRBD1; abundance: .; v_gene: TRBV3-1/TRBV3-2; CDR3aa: CASSLQGRNSPLHF; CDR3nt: TGTGCCAGCAGCCTACAGGGGAGGAATTCACCCCTCCACTTT
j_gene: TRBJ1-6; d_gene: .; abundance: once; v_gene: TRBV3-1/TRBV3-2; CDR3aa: CASSQDPGGTYNSPLHF; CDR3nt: TGTGCCAGCAGCCAAGATCCGGGGGGAACCTATAATTCACCCCTCCACTTT
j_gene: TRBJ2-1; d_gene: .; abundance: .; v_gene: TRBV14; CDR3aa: CASSQGLGSDNEQFF; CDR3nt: TGTGCCAGCAGCCAGGGGCTGGGCTCGGACAATGAGCAGTTCTTC
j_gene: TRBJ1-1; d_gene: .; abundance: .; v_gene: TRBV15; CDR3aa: CATSRVPGRRAGMNTEAFF; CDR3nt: TGTGCCACCAGCAGAGTCCCCGGGCGGCGGGCGGGGATGAACACTGAAGCTTTCTTT
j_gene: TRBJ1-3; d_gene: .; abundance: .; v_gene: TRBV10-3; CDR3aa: CASQGSGNPGNTIYF; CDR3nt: TGTGCCAGTCAGGGGTCAGGGAATCCTGGAAACACCATATATTTT
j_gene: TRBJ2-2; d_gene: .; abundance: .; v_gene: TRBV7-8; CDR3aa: CASSSGPRGKGTGELFF; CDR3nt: TGTGCCAGCAGCTCTGGCCCGAGGGGTAAGGGCACCGGGGAGCTGTTTTTT